This T cell receptor (beta chain) derives from a study of blood T cell repertoires in COVID-19. This table comes from immunoSEQ multiplex PCR, and its TCRdb copy is limited to in-frame clones, with some not included. The table includes hundreds of thousands of clones, about 90% detected once. Germline CDR1 is SGHNT and CDR2 is YENEEA. The CDR3 totals 14 residues. V lost 3 bases and J 0 bases, leaving 7 bases between the germline ends. The clonotype comes from an older man with acute or convalescent COVID-19. Sequencing was performed on peripheral blood. The chain carries TRBV11-3 and TRBJ2-3; D not resolved. The CDR3 DNA is TGTGCCAGCAGCTTTTCATCCAGCACAGATACGCAGTATTTT. This translates into CASSFSSSTDTQYF.